By sample share, the clone carrying this T cell receptor (beta chain) is medium-sized. Its antigen remains unidentified. The CDR3 is 12 residues long. Per germline, CDR1 SGHTA and CDR2 FQGNSA. Deletions cut 5 bases from V and 2 bases from J, with 6 bases between. This sample is part of a study of cytomegalovirus exposure and HLA in healthy donors. Overall study results and limits: Among the most significant clusters, several appeared linked to common viral pathogens in a later analysis.

Use of 60 Vbeta and 13 Jbeta primers characterized the PCR. Here immunoSEQ multiplex PCR was the method, and the copy in TCRdb shows in-frame clones only, minus some. The sample lists approximately 100,000 clones; roughly four fifths were seen once. This TCR derives from a man between 50 and 59 years old in good health and CMV-seronegative. Sequencing was performed on PBMCs. The chain employs TRBV7-2 and TRBJ2-5; D gene uncertain. CDR3 protein: CASSITQETQYF. The CDR3 nucleotides read TGTGCCAGCAGCATAACACAAGAGACCCAGTACTTC. Based on the CDR3 plus reference TRBV7-2 and TRBJ2-5, the full variable domain is GAGVSQSPSNKVTEKGKDVELRCDPISGHTALYWYRQSLGQGLEFLIYFQGNSAPDKSGLPSDRFSAERTGGSVSTLTIQRTQQEDSAVYLCASSITQETQYFGPGTRLLVL.